This TCR beta chain was captured in a study of T-cell memory formation after mild COVID-19. Findings and limits, study-wide: Contracting CD4+ clones sat mainly in CM and EM; CD8+ in EMRA. Later expanders leaned toward CD4+, whereas clones contracting from day 15 to 85 were balanced CD4/CD8.

Trimming took 4 bases from V and 4 from J; bases not matched to a gene: 2. This CDR3 region has 13 residues. Germline CDR1 LGHDT, CDR2 YNNKEL (reference sequence). Via MiXCR, TCRdb re-called the 5' RACE reads, giving one row per CDR3 protein. The data hold 250,000 to 300,000 distinct CDR3 sequences, with around 16% observed a single time. In regard to this clonotype: As yet, its antigen is unknown.

The receptor comes from a man aged 18 to 29 who had mild COVID-19 (a few samples of this study predate the infection). Cell type and time point are not known. The sample consisted of PBMCs or a T cell subset sorted from them (not recorded which). This chain connects TRBV3-1 to TRBJ2-3; 7 bases fit TRBD2. This chain's CDR3 is CASSRSGADTQYF. DNA of the CDR3: TGTGCCAGCAGCCGAAGCGGGGCAGATACGCAGTATTTT.